The clone carrying this T cell receptor (beta chain) was recorded a few times. The data derive from a study of blood T cell repertoires in COVID-19. Across the study: Material from acute and convalescent COVID-19 was sourced from the United States, Italy and Spain. T cells, B-cell-depleted T cells, or PBMCs supplied cDNA or gDNA.

Authors' methods: Amplification of reference gene primers was used by the study to estimate nucleated cell counts. The data were produced by immunoSEQ multiplex PCR, yet TCRdb's version contains in-frame clones alone and is incomplete. V, J and clone size reflect that table, while D and trimming were determined from the DNA. There are about 480,000 clones in the sample; 89% occur only once, and around 0.9% lies in the top ten. Per the germline V gene, CDR1 is MNHEY and CDR2 is SVGAGI. V was cut by 4 bases and J by 3 bases, with 12 bases left in between. This CDR3 spans 15 amino acids. Seattle participants joined during active infection and were tracked over time.

This chain uses TRBV6-5 with TRBJ2-2; D gene uncertain. Specimen: peripheral blood. The source is a man aged 18 to 29 with COVID-19, enrolled during active disease. CDR3 residues: CASSFHLRDTGELFF. DNA for the CDR3: TGTGCCAGCAGTTTCCACCTCCGGGACACCGGGGAGCTGTTTTTT.